This T cell receptor (beta chain) was identified during a study of T cells generated in artificial thymic organoids (dated by TCRdb to the late 2010s). Regarding the research as a whole: The study compared the TCR alpha and beta CDR3 repertoires of CD8 single positive T cells derived from in vitro artificial thymic organoids against those of naive CD8 T cells from thymus and peripheral blood. The repertoire sequencing data shown were described as representative of three independent experiments.

The study at large found these results: Physiological TCR clonotype diversity, comparable to that of thymic and blood naive CD8 T cells, was observed in organoid-derived CD8 single positive T cells. Organoid-derived T cells showed no skewing in Valpha or Vbeta usage, which argues against dominance of unconventional lineages or clonal expansions.

V sheds 0 bases and J sheds 2 bases, leaving 5 bases between their ends. The CDR3 numbers 13 residues from cysteine through phenylalanine. The entry retains the CDR3 DNA only, 39 bases that are in frame from base 1. The germline V gene (reference sequence) provides CDR1 MNHNY and CDR2 SVGAGI. Artificial thymic organoids were built by aggregating human HSPCs with MS5 murine stromal cells transduced with human DLL1, cultured at an air-liquid interface. Organoids were seeded with FACS-purified CD34+CD3- hematopoietic stem and progenitor cells depleted of residual T cells. Organoids were cultured in serum-free RB27 medium: RPMI 1640 supplemented with B27, FLT3L, IL-7 and ascorbic acid. Before RNA extraction, CD3+TCRalphabeta+CD8 single positive T cells from organoids and thymus were sorted by FACS. For each sample, the RNeasy Micro kit was used to purify total RNA from 40,000 to 200,000 sorted cells, and RNA quality was checked on an Agilent RNA 6000 Nano chip.

This clonotype is considered medium-sized (0.01 to 0.1%). What antigen it recognizes has not been identified. There are no base qualities to consult, and no much larger clone falls within one base. TCRalpha and TCRbeta libraries were amplified in separate semi-nested PCR reactions using Advantage 2 and reverse primers located in the TRAC or TRBC constant regions. Between about 3.5 and 550 ng of total RNA was used as input for first-strand cDNA synthesis. TCR cDNA libraries were generated by 5'-RACE using the SMARTer PCR cDNA Synthesis kit, with a poly-dT primer for first-strand synthesis. Sample-specific 5-nucleotide barcodes were carried by the semi-nested constant-region reverse primers, and the resulting products were cleaned using the Zymo DNA Clean and Concentrator-5 kit. Pools of up to ten barcoded samples were ligated to Illumina adaptors and sequenced on an Illumina MiSeq as 2 x 150 bp paired-end reads. The authors' pipeline ran thus. After demultiplexing, reads were aligned using BLAT against a custom library built from IMGT containing every combination of human TRAV, TRAJ, TRBV, TRBD and TRBJ. The best BLAT hits were picked using pslCDnaFilter (-maxAligns=1, -ignoreIntrons), and custom Perl scripts were used to calculate clonotype frequencies. In TCRdb, the public reads were trimmed at Q25 with fastp and aligned with MiXCR, with productive beta chains retained. Rows matching on CDR3 protein sequence are summarized as one entry with the most common DNA and genes. For this entry, the V and J calls and clone size follow TCRdb and not the study's own pipeline. Present in this sample are approximately 5,400 distinct CDR3 sequences, less than 30% of which were seen just once. The ten largest clones capture around 3.1% of the sample.

The sample comprised naive CD8+ T cells grown in artificial thymic organoids from cord blood stem and progenitor cells. Sample cell subset or site, as interpreted from the label and publication: CD3+TCRalphabeta+CD8SP T cells; for blood, CD45RO-CCR7+ naive CD8+ T cells. The rearrangement combines TRBV6-6 with TRBJ2-7, with a weak D call of TRBD1 (5 bases match). The receptor was derived from a human donor who gave cord blood stem cells for thymic organoid culture, a cardiac surgery patient who gave postnatal thymus, or a blood donor (not recorded which). Here the CDR3 is given as CASSYSTAYEQYF. The sequence in DNA is TGTGCCAGCAGTTACTCGACAGCCTACGAGCAGTACTTC.